This is a list of T cell receptor beta chains from one sample in a study of beta chain features in type 1 diabetes. The method was immunoSEQ multiplex PCR; TCRdb's version includes in-frame clones alone and lacks a portion of them. This repertoire shows fewer than 250,000 clones, around 65% found once; its top ten account for approximately 0.05%. The source material was naive CD4+ T cells from blood. These receptor sequences come from a man aged 30 to 45 in good health. The CDR3 runs from the conserved cysteine through the conserved F or W. The order of the fields is D gene, clone size, V gene, J gene, CDR3 protein, CDR3 DNA. D genes are given only for firm matches. The listing skips clone size in some rows; elsewhere it reads once, few, many or a size class.

TRBD2	NA	TRBV29-1	TRBJ2-7	CSVAGGSSYEQYF	TGCAGCGTTGCGGGAGGGAGCTCCTACGAGCAGTACTTC
NA	few	TRBV7-2	TRBJ1-3	CASSLTGNTIYF	TGTGCCAGCAGCTTAACCGGAAACACCATATATTTT
NA	NA	TRBV2	TRBJ1-6	CASRPRRDQNSPLHF	TGTGCCAGCAGACCACGGAGGGATCAAAATTCACCCCTCCACTTT
NA	NA	TRBV6-6	TRBJ2-3	CASSPRGPDTQYF	TGTGCCAGCAGCCCACGGGGGCCCGATACGCAGTATTTT
TRBD1	NA	TRBV10-2	TRBJ1-6	CASSLQGAIISPLHF	TGCGCCAGCAGTTTACAGGGGGCTATCATCTCACCCCTCCACTTT
NA	NA	TRBV28	TRBJ1-3	CASSLSGFGNTIYF	TGTGCCAGCAGTTTATCCGGGTTCGGAAACACCATATATTTT
NA	NA	TRBV21-1	TRBJ1-2	CASSPGRVAPGGGYTF	TGTGCCAGCAGCCCCGGACGGGTGGCTCCGGGGGGTGGCTACACCTTC
NA	NA	TRBV5-6	TRBJ2-1	CASSLNSDEQFF	TGTGCCAGCAGCTTGAATAGCGATGAGCAGTTCTTC
NA	NA	TRBV28	TRBJ2-1	CASSSSREQFF	TGTGCCAGCAGTTCTAGTCGTGAGCAGTTCTTC
NA	NA	TRBV30	TRBJ1-1	CAWSLGPNTEAFF	TGTGCCTGGAGTCTCGGACCGAACACTGAAGCTTTCTTT
TRBD2	NA	TRBV15	TRBJ2-5	CATSSGVAGGPETQYF	TGTGCCACCAGCAGTGGGGTGGCGGGAGGGCCGGAGACCCAGTACTTC
NA	NA	TRBV5-6	TRBJ2-5	CASSFQETQYF	TGTGCCAGCAGCTTTCAAGAGACCCAGTACTTC
NA	NA	TRBV11-2	TRBJ2-4	CASSWELAKNIQYF	TGTGCCAGCAGCTGGGAGCTAGCCAAAAACATTCAGTACTTC
TRBD1	NA	TRBV7-8	TRBJ2-1	CASSLGQGSYNEQFF	TGTGCCAGCAGCTTAGGACAGGGATCCTACAATGAGCAGTTCTTC
TRBD1	NA	TRBV25-1	TRBJ1-4	CASSLTGQGARKLFF	TGTGCCAGCAGCCTAACGGGTCAGGGGGCGCGGAAACTGTTTTTT